The clone carrying this T cell receptor beta chain occurred a few times. TCRdb re-called the RT-PCR reads with MiXCR, one entry per CDR3 protein. The sample has about 700,000 distinct CDR3 sequences, around 14% seen once; the top ten hold around 3.3%. CDR1 and CDR2 from the germline V gene are SGHTA and FQGNSA. The length of the CDR3 is 13 residues. J lost 4 bases, V lost 5 bases, and 2 bases had no gene match. The material sequenced was memory CD4+ T cells from blood. This receptor was taken from a female donor in good health, serving as a healthy control. The rearrangement joins TRBV7-2 to TRBJ1-3, with TRBD1 matching over 7 bases. For the CDR3, the DNA is TGTGCCAGCAGCGGGACAGTCGGAAACACCATATATTTT. Translating gives CASSGTVGNTIYF.